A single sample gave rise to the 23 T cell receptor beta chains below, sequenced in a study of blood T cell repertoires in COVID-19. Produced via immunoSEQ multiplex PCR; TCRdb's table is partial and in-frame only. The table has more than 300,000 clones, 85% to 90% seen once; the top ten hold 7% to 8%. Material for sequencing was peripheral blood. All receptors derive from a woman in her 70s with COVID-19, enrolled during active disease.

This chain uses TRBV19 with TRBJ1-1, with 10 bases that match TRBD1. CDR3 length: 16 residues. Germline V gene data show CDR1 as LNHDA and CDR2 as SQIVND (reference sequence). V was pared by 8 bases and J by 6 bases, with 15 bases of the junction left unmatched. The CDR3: CASQSGRQGAGAEAFF. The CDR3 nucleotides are TGTGCCAGTCAAAGCGGGCGACAGGGGGCGGGGGCTGAAGCTTTCTTT.

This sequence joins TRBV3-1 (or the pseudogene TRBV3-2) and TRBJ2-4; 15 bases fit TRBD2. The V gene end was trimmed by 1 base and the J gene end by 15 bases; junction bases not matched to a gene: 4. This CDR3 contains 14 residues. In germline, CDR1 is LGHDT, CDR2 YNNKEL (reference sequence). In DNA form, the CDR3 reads TGTGCCAGCAGCCAAGGGACTAGCGGGGGGGCTGCGTACTTC. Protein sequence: CASSQGTSGGAAYF.

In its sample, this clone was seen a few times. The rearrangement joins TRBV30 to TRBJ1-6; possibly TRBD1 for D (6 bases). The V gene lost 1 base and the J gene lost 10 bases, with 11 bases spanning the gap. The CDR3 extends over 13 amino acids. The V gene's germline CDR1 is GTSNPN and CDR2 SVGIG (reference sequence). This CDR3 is CAWSGGRGSPLHF. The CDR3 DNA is TGTGCCTGGAGTGGCGGCAGGGGATCACCCCTCCACTTT.

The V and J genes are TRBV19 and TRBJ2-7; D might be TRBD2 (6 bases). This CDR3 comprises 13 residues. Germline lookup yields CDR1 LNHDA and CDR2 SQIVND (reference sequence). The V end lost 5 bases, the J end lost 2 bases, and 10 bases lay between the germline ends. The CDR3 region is CASSAGPAYEQYF. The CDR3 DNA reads TGTGCCAGTAGTGCGGGGCCCGCCTACGAGCAGTACTTC. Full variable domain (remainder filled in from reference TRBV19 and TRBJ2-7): DGGITQSPKYLFRKEGQNVTLSCEQNLNHDAMYWYRQDPGQGLRLIYYSQIVNDFQKGDIAEGYSVSREKKESFPLTVTSAQKNPTAFYLCASSAGPAYEQYFGPGTRLTVT.

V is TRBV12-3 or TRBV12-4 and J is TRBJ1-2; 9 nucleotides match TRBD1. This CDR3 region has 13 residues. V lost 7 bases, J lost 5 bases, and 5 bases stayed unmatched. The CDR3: CASTSTGGYGYTF. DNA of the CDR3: TGTGCCAGCACCTCGACAGGGGGGTATGGCTACACCTTC.

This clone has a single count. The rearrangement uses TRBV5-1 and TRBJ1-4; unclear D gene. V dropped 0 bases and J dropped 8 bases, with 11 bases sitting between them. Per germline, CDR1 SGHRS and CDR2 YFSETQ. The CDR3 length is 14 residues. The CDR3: CASSLGQNVEKLFF. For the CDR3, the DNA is TGCGCCAGCAGCTTGGGACAAAACGTCGAAAAACTGTTTTTT.

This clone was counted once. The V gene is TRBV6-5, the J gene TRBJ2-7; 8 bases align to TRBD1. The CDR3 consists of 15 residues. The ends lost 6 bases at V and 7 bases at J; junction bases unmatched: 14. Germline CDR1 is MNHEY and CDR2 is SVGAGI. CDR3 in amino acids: CASRTPGQDSREQYF. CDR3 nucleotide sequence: TGTGCCAGCAGAACCCCGGGACAGGATTCGAGAGAGCAGTACTTC.

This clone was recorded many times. The CDR3 reads CASSTGPTDSGNTIYF. DNA for the CDR3: TGTGCCAGCAGCACAGGCCCCACGGACTCTGGAAACACCATATATTTT. The rearrangement uses TRBV9 and TRBJ1-3; maybe TRBD1 (5 bases). Germline V gives CDR1 SGDLS, CDR2 YYNGEE. CDR3 length: 16 residues. V dropped 4 bases and J dropped 0 bases, with 14 bases sitting between them.

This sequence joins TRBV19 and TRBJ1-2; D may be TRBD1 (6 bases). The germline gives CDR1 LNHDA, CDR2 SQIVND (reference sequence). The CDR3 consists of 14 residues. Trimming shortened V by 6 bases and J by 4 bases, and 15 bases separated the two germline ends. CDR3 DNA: TGTGCCAGTAGGAAACAGGGTGGGTCCTATGGCTACACCTTC. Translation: CASRKQGGSYGYTF.

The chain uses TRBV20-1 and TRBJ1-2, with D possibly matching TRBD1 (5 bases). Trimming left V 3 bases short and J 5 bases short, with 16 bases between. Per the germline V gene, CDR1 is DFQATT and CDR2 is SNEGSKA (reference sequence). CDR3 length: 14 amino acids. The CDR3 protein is CSASWRDGLYGYTF. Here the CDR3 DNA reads TGCAGTGCTAGTTGGAGGGACGGACTTTATGGCTACACCTTC.

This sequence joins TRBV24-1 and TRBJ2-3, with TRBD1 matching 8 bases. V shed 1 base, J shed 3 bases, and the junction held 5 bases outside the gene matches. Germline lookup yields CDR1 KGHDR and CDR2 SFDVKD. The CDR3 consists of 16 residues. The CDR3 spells CATSDLRTGRTDTQYF. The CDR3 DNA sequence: TGTGCCACCAGTGATTTACGGACAGGGAGGACAGATACGCAGTATTTT.

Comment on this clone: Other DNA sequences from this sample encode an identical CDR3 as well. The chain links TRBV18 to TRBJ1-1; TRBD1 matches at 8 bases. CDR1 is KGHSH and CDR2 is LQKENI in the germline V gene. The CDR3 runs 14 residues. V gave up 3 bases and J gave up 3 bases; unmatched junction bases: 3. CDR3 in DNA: TGTGCCAGCTCACCGGGGACAGGCGACACTGAAGCTTTCTTT. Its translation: CASSPGTGDTEAFF.

The CDR3 spells CSVSRTGGSYEQYF. The CDR3 DNA sequence: TGCAGCGTATCCCGGACAGGGGGCAGCTACGAGCAGTACTTC. The chain uses TRBV29-1 and TRBJ2-7; 11 bases map to TRBD1. The V and J ends lost 6 bases and 3 bases, in that order; junction bases with no gene match: 7. This CDR3 is built from 14 residues. Looked up from germline, CDR1 is SQVTM and CDR2 is ANQGSEA.

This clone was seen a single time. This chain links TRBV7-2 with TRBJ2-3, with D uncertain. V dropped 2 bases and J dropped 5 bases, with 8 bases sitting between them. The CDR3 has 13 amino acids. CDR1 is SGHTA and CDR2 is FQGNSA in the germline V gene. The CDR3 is CASSLPPLDTQYF. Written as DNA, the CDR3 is TGTGCCAGCAGCTTACCCCCTTTAGATACGCAGTATTTT. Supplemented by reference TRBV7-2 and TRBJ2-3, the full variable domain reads GAGVSQSPSNKVTEKGKDVELRCDPISGHTALYWYRQSLGQGLEFLIYFQGNSAPDKSGLPSDRFSAERTGGSVSTLTIQRTQQEDSAVYLCASSLPPLDTQYFGPGTRLTVL.

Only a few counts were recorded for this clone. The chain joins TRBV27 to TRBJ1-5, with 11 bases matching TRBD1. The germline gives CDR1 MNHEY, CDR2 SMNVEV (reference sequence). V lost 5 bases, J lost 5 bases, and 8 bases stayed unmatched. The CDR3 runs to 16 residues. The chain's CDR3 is CASSTRDRGDHQPQHF. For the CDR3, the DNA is TGTGCCAGCAGTACCAGGGACAGGGGGGACCATCAGCCCCAGCATTTT.

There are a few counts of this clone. DNA of the CDR3: TGTGCCAGCAGCGTAGGTAGCGTACTCTCCTACGAGCAGTACTTC. Amino acid sequence: CASSVGSVLSYEQYF. This rearrangement joins TRBV9 to TRBJ2-7; a weak D match, TRBD2 (5 bases). Trimming left V 0 bases short and J 0 bases short, with 10 bases between. The CDR3 contains 15 residues. CDR1 SGDLS and CDR2 YYNGEE come from the germline V gene.

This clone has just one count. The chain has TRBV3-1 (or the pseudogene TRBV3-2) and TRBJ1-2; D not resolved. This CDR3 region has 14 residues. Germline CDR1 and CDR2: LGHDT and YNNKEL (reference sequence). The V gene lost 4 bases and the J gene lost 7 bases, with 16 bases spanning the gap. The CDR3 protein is CASSPGPSRGGYTF. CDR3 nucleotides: TGTGCCAGCAGCCCCGGGCCCTCCCGGGGTGGCTACACCTTC.

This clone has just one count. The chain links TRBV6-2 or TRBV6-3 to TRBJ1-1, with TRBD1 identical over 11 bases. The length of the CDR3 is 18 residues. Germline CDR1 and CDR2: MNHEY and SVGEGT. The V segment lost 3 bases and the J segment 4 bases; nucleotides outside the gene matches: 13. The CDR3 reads CASSYFGQGAPRLTEAFF. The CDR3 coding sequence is TGTGCCAGCAGTTATTTCGGACAGGGGGCGCCGCGACTCACTGAAGCTTTCTTT.

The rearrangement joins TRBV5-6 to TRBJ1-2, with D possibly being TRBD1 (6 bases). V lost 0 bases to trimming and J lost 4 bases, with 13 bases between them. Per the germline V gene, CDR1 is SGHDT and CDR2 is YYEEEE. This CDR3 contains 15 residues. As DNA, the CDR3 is TGTGCCAGCAGCTTGGGCCGGGGGGCCGGCTATGGCTACACCTTC. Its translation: CASSLGRGAGYGYTF.

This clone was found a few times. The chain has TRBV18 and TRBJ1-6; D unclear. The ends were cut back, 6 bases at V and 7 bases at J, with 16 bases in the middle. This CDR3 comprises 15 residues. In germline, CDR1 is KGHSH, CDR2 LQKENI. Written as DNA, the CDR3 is TGTGCCAGCTCCCCCGCGGCAGCGGGAAATTCACCCCTCCACTTT. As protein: CASSPAAAGNSPLHF.

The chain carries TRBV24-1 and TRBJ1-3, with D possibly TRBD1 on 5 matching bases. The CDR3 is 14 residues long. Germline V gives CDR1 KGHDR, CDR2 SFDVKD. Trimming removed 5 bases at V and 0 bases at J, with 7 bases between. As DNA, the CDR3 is TGTGCCACCAGTGGGACATCCTCTGGAAACACCATATATTTT. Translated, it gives CATSGTSSGNTIYF.

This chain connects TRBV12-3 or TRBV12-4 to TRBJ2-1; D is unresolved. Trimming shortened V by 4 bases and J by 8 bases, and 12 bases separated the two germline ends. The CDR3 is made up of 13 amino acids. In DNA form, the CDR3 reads TGTGCCAGCAGTTCCAGTCGTCGGGATGAGCAGTTCTTC. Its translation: CASSSSRRDEQFF.

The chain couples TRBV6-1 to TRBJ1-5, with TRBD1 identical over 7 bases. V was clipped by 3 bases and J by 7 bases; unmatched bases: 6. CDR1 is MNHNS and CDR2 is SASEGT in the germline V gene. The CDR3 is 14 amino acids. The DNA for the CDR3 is TGTGCCAGCAGTGAGAGTACAGGGGCCCAGCCCCAGCATTTT. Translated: CASSESTGAQPQHF.